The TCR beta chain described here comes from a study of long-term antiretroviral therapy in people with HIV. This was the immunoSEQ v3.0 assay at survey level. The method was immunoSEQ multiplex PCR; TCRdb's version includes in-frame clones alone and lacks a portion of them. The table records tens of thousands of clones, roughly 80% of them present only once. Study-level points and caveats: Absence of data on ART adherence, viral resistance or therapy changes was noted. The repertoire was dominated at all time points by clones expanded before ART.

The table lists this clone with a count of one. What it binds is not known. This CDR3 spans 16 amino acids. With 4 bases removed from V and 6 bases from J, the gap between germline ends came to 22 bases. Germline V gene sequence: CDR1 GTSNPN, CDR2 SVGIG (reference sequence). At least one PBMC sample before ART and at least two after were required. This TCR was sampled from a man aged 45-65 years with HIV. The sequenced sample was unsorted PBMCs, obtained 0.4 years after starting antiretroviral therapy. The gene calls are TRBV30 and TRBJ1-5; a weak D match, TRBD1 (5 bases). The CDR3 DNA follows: TGTGCCTGGACCCCAGGTCAGGGAAGGTCCCGTCAGCCCCAGCATTTT. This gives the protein CAWTPGQGRSRQPQHF.